This entry lists 31 T cell receptor beta chains sequenced from one sample in a study of tumor and adjacent non-tumor tissue in lung cancer. A modified ARM-PCR protocol with three rounds of nested PCR amplified TCRbeta. Each CDR3 protein is one row after TCRdb ran MiXCR on the multiplex PCR reads. The top ten clones hold roughly 14% of a sample with fewer than 85,000 distinct CDR3 sequences, around 75% of them seen once. No cell sorting was done before RNA was extracted from the tissue. Sample: lung tumor tissue. All receptors derive from a woman in her fifties or sixties with non-small cell lung cancer.

Concerning this clonotype: A junction end diverges from the germline sequence, so it may reflect a read error. This chain uses TRBV20-1 with TRBJ2-3, with D perhaps TRBD2 (5 bases). The CDR3 contains 14 residues. Germline values: CDR1 DFQATT, CDR2 SNEGSKA (reference sequence). The CDR3 here is CSATLLVLSDTQYF. The CDR3 region has the DNA TGTAGTGCTACCCTACTAGTCCTCTCAGATACGCAGTATTTT.

This chain joins TRBV4-1 and TRBJ1-6, with D unresolved. The CDR3 is 14 amino acids. CDR1 and CDR2 (germline): MGHRA, YSYEKL. V gave up 1 base and J gave up 7 bases, with 8 bases separating them. The CDR3 loop is CASSQVTGNSPLHF. The CDR3 coding sequence is TGCGCCAGCAGCCAAGTTACGGGAAATTCACCCCTCCACTTT.

Note on this clonotype: The junction departs from the called germline gene at one end, perhaps through a read error. The rearrangement uses TRBV11-2 and TRBJ2-5; 8 bases match TRBD2. The CDR3 has 14 residues. Germline CDR1 SGHAT, CDR2 FQNNGV. In nucleotides, the CDR3 is TGTGTCAGCAGCTTAAGGACTAGCTGGGAAACCCAGTACTTC. Its translation is CVSSLRTSWETQYF.

On this clonotype: The conserved phenylalanine or tryptophan is not found at the CDR3 terminus, so this likely reflects a read error. The V call is TRBV24-1, the J call TRBJ2-1; possible D gene TRBD2, 5 bases. Germline CDR1 is KGHDR and CDR2 is SFDVKD. The CDR3 loop spans 16 amino acids. The CDR3 region is CVTSRASSGSYNEQFL. The CDR3 DNA sequence: TGTGTCACCAGTAGGGCCAGCAGCGGATCCTACAATGAGCAGTTCTTA.

On this clonotype itself: One end of the junction does not line up with germline, which may come from a read error. In DNA form, the CDR3 reads TGTCCCAGCAGTTTAACACCACAAGAGATCCAGTACTTC. It translates to CPSSLTPQEIQYF. This chain uses TRBV12-3 or TRBV12-4 with TRBJ2-5; D is undetermined. The CDR3 is 13 residues long.

As regards this clonotype: One end of the junction does not line up with germline, which may come from a read error. The V call is TRBV4-1, the J call TRBJ2-7; D is unresolved. The V gene's germline CDR1 is MGHRA and CDR2 YSYEKL. The CDR3 runs 13 residues. CDR3 coding DNA: TGCGCCAGCAGCCACGATAGGTATTACGAACAGTACTTC. Encoded protein: CASSHDRYYEQYF.

Of note for this clonotype: Relative to the germline gene, one junction end is altered; a read error may explain this. This rearrangement joins TRBV6-2 or TRBV6-3 to TRBJ2-1; 7 positions match TRBD2. The CDR3 is 14 amino acids. The germline gives CDR1 MNHEY, CDR2 SVGEGT. For the CDR3, the DNA is TGTGTCAGCAGGCCGGGAGGTAGCAACAATGAGCAGTTCTTC. This codes for CVSRPGGSNNEQFF.

This clonotype was observed a handful of times. The germline gene is not matched at one end of the junction; a read error may be the cause. The chain joins TRBV11-2 to TRBJ2-1, with 7 bases aligning to TRBD2. The CDR3 spans 17 residues. Germline V CDR1 and CDR2: SGHAT, FQNNGV. This chain's CDR3 is CVSTPEGGGSSYNEQLF. The CDR3 region has the DNA TGTGTCAGCACCCCAGAGGGCGGGGGAAGCTCCTACAATGAACAGCTCTTC.

The V gene is TRBV20-1, the J gene TRBJ2-5; D possibly corresponds to TRBD1 (6 bases). The germline V gene has CDR1 DFQATT and CDR2 SNEGSKA (reference sequence). The CDR3 consists of 14 residues. Between the trimmed V and J ends, which lost 2 bases and 4 bases, there was a span of 14 bases. The CDR3 is CSARFHQGRETQYF. The CDR3 coding sequence is TGCAGTGCTAGATTCCATCAGGGGCGAGAGACCCAGTACTTC.

For this clonotype: This CDR3 fails to terminate in the conserved phenylalanine or tryptophan, so it likely reflects a read error. The chain combines TRBV10-3 with TRBJ2-2; perhaps TRBD1 as D (5 bases). CDR3 length: 14 amino acids. CDR1 and CDR2 (germline): ENHRY, SYGVKD. The CDR3 DNA sequence: TGTGTCATCTCAAACTGGACACTTACCGGGGAGCTGTTTATT. It yields the protein CVISNWTLTGELFI.

About this clonotype itself: An end of the junction does not agree with germline; a read error may underlie this. The genes are TRBV6-2 or TRBV6-3 and TRBJ2-1; D is ambiguous. CDR1 is MNHEY, CDR2 SVGEGT, per germline. The CDR3 contains 15 residues. CDR3 in amino acids: CASSQSPDPYNKQFF. CDR3 DNA: TGTGCCAGCAGTCAGAGCCCCGACCCATACAATAAGCAATTCTTC.

Regarding this clonotype: At one boundary the junction diverges from the germline segment, which might be a read error. The chain joins TRBV28 to TRBJ1-6; 9 bases match TRBD1. The CDR3 is 15 amino acids. Germline V CDR1 and CDR2: MDHEN, SYDVKM. In nucleotides, the CDR3 is TGTGCCAGTAGTTCGCACAGGGGGCTAGATTCATCTCTCCACTTT. Protein product: CASSSHRGLDSSLHF.

In regard to this clonotype: Without the conserved terminal phenylalanine or tryptophan, this CDR3 likely stems from a read error. The chain joins TRBV5-4 to TRBJ1-1; D not certain. CDR3 length equals 11 residues. Germline V lookup: CDR1 SGHNT, CDR2 YYREEE (reference sequence). Trimming took 5 bases from V and 7 from J, leaving 9 bases between them. The CDR3 loop is CASSSGVEAFL. For the CDR3, the DNA is TGTGCCAGCAGTTCCGGAGTTGAAGCTTTCTTA.

The table lists this clonotype with a count of one. In this CDR3 the conserved last residue, phenylalanine or tryptophan, is missing, so a read error is likely. The chain carries TRBV6-6 and TRBJ2-7; TRBD1 or TRBD2 may be the D gene (6 bases each). This CDR3 has 15 amino acids. V was pared by 7 bases and J by 7 bases, with 23 bases between. Germline V gene data show CDR1 as MNHNY and CDR2 as SVGAGI (reference sequence). The chain's CDR3 is CASKVSDGGGREQYL. In DNA, the CDR3 is TGTGCCAGCAAGGTGTCTGATGGAGGGGGGCGTGAGCAGTACCTC.

Notes on this clonotype: At one boundary the junction diverges from the germline segment, which might be a read error. V gene TRBV29-1 combines with J gene TRBJ1-1; D perhaps matches TRBD1 (6 bases). Germline loops: CDR1 SQVTM, CDR2 ANQGSEA. CDR3 length equals 14 residues. Here the CDR3 reads CIVGIGQKNTVAFF. CDR3 bases: TGCATCGTTGGAATAGGACAGAAGAATACTGTAGCTTTCTTT.

In the case of this clonotype: The junction departs from the called germline gene at one end, perhaps through a read error. The chain recombines TRBV11-2 with TRBJ2-2; D gene unclear. Germline CDR1 SGHAT, CDR2 FQNNGV. This CDR3 region has 15 residues. The CDR3 sequence: CASSPGRPNTGELFF. The CDR3 DNA reads TGTGCCAGCAGCCCCGGCAGGCCGAACACTGGGGAGCTGTTTTTT.

The chain carries TRBV6-2 or TRBV6-3 and TRBJ2-7; tentative D call: TRBD1 (6 bases). V was shortened by 8 bases and J by 3 bases, with 14 bases between the two germline ends. Germline V gene data show CDR1 as MNHEY and CDR2 as SVGEGT. The CDR3 loop spans 13 amino acids. The CDR3 coding sequence is TGTGCCAGCTTAGGACAGCTCCTCTACGAGCAGTACTTC. Protein product: CASLGQLLYEQYF.

This clonotype was seen only a few times. Its ends do not fully match the called genes, so a read error is possible. The chain carries TRBV14 and TRBJ2-7; no definite D call. The CDR3 runs 13 residues. CDR1 and CDR2 (germline): SGHDN, FVKESK. The CDR3 sequence: CASSQGRSCEQYF. In nucleotides, the CDR3 is TGTGCCAGCAGCCAAGGACGCTCCTGCGAGCAGTACTTC. The full variable domain, in which reference TRBV14 and TRBJ2-7 provide the parts outside the CDR3, is EAGVTQFPSHSVIEKGQTVTLRCDPISGHDNLYWYRRVMGKEIKFLLHFVKESKQDESGMPNNRFLAERTGGTYSTLKVQPAELEDSGVYFCASSQGRSCEQYFGPGTRLTVT.

The genes are TRBV6-5 and TRBJ2-2; D tentatively reads TRBD1 or TRBD2 (5 bases each). V lost 6 bases and J lost 4, with 12 bases in between. The CDR3 totals 14 residues. Germline lookup yields CDR1 MNHEY and CDR2 SVGAGI. The CDR3 bases are TGTGCCAGCAGAGGTGGGGGTTCCACCGGGGAGCTGTTTTTT. Its protein product is CASRGGGSTGELFF.

Turning to this clonotype: One junction end disagrees with the germline gene, perhaps due to a read error. The gene calls are TRBV6-2 or TRBV6-3 and TRBJ2-7, with a possible D match to TRBD1 (5 bases). Germline V lookup: CDR1 MNHEY, CDR2 SVGEGT. This CDR3 is built from 14 residues. The CDR3 here is CASSYVGPRYEQYF. The CDR3 bases are TGTGCCAGCAGTTATGTGGGGCCCAGATACGAGCAATACTTC.

The rearrangement links TRBV7-2 to TRBJ2-1, with a tentative D call TRBD2 (5 bases). V gave up 10 bases and J gave up 4 bases, with 20 bases separating them. Germline loops: CDR1 SGHTA, CDR2 FQGNSA. This CDR3 has 15 residues. The CDR3 DNA follows: TGTGCCACAATCTCTAGCTGGAGGAAGTACAATGAGCAGTTCTTC. Its protein is CATISSWRKYNEQFF.

Concerning this clonotype itself: No conserved phenylalanine or tryptophan ends this CDR3, so it is likely a read error. The gene calls are TRBV6-1 and TRBJ1-1, with D perhaps TRBD1 (6 bases). Trimming removed 0 bases from V and 8 bases from J, with 10 bases in between. Germline CDR1 and CDR2: MNHNS and SASEGT. The CDR3 runs 13 residues. The CDR3 region is CASSEAQGLEAFL. The CDR3 DNA sequence: TGTGCCAGCAGTGAAGCGCAGGGGCTAGAAGCTTTCTTA.

This clonotype was observed many times. The V call is TRBV20-1, the J call TRBJ2-7; 7 bases are a match to TRBD1. From germline, CDR1 is DFQATT and CDR2 SNEGSKA (reference sequence). CDR3 length: 13 amino acids. With V trimmed by 5 bases and J by 4 bases, 8 bases remained unmatched. CDR3 amino acids: CSASTGVEYEQYF. DNA of the CDR3: TGCAGTGCTTCCACAGGGGTTGAATACGAGCAGTACTTC.

This chain joins TRBV5-1 and TRBJ1-1; the match to TRBD1 covers 7 bases. J was trimmed by 4 bases and V by 4 bases; bases with no gene match: 4. CDR3 length: 13 residues. Germline loops: CDR1 SGHRS, CDR2 YFSETQ. The chain's CDR3 is CASSPGQSTEAFF. For the CDR3, the DNA is TGCGCCAGCAGCCCGGGACAGAGCACTGAAGCTTTCTTT.

Concerning this clonotype: This may stem from a read error, because a much larger clone lies one nucleotide away. This sequence joins TRBV7-8 and TRBJ2-5; 13 bases agree with TRBD2. V shed 6 bases, J shed 7 bases, and the junction held 8 bases outside the gene matches. This CDR3 contains 15 residues. Germline assignment: CDR1 SGHVS and CDR2 FQNEAQ. CDR3 nucleotides: TGTGCCAGCAGTTTGACTAGCGGGGGGATGGCGACCCAGTACTTC. This sequence encodes CASSLTSGGMATQYF. Looking up the rest from reference TRBV7-8 and TRBJ2-5 gives the full variable domain: GAGVSQSPRYKVAKRGQDVALRCDPISGHVSLFWYQQALGQGPEFLTYFQNEAQLDKSGLPSDRFFAERPEGSVSTLKIQRTQQEDSAVYLCASSLTSGGMATQYFGPGTRLLVL.

In regard to this clonotype: A junction boundary mismatches the germline segment, possibly from a read error. The rearrangement uses TRBV6-6 and TRBJ2-7; TRBD1 might be the D (7 bases). Per the germline V gene, CDR1 is MNHNY and CDR2 is SVGAGI (reference sequence). The CDR3 spans 14 residues. The CDR3 nucleotides are TGTGCCAGCAGTTACAGTCAGGGGGGCTACAAGCAGTACTTC. Translated: CASSYSQGGYKQYF.

Details on this clonotype: Germline and junction disagree at one end, which may indicate a read error. The chain joins TRBV4-1 to TRBJ2-5; TRBD2 matches at 7 bases. The CDR3 length is 14 residues. Germline V lookup: CDR1 MGHRA, CDR2 YSYEKL. In nucleotides, the CDR3 is TGCGGCAGCAGCCAAGGGGAGGGATTGGAGACCCAGTACTTC. It codes for CGSSQGEGLETQYF.

The chain recombines TRBV7-2 with TRBJ2-7, with 7 bases identical to TRBD2. Germline assignment: CDR1 SGHTA and CDR2 FQGNSA. The length of the CDR3 is 15 residues. J gave up 2 bases and V 8 bases, and 12 bases lay outside the gene matches. CDR3 nucleotides: TGTGCCAGCGGCTACTTATCGGGAGGACCCTACGAGCAGTACTTC. Translation: CASGYLSGGPYEQYF.

The chain carries TRBV6-2 or TRBV6-3 and TRBJ2-1, with 9 positions matching TRBD2. V lost 4 bases to trimming and J lost 7 bases; unmatched junction nucleotides: 5. CDR1 and CDR2 (germline): MNHEY, SVGEGT. This CDR3 is 14 amino acids long. Here the CDR3 DNA reads TGTGCCAGCAGTTTCGCGGGGGGGCCGAATGAGCAGTTCTTC. Translating it yields CASSFAGGPNEQFF.

Concerning this clonotype itself: At one boundary the junction diverges from the germline segment, which might be a read error. The chain recombines TRBV12-3 or TRBV12-4 with TRBJ2-2; a weak D match, TRBD2 (5 bases). The CDR3 is 14 amino acids. The CDR3: CASRKRVAAGELFF. For the CDR3, the DNA is TGTGCCAGCAGAAAAAGAGTGGCGGCCGGGGAGTTGTTTTTT.

Concerning this clonotype: The missing conserved phenylalanine or tryptophan at the end of this CDR3 makes a read error likely. V gene TRBV29-1 combines with J gene TRBJ1-2; a weak D match, TRBD1 (6 bases). Trimming took off 7 bases at V and 6 bases at J, with 15 bases between the two ends. This CDR3 contains 12 residues. Germline CDR1 is SQVTM and CDR2 is ANQGSEA. This CDR3 reads CSALGGDHGYTL. In DNA form, the CDR3 reads TGCAGCGCCCTGGGGGGCGACCATGGCTACACCTTA.